The 2 T cell receptor beta chains reported below all come from one sample, sequenced in a study of blood T cell repertoires in COVID-19. Method: immunoSEQ multiplex PCR; TCRdb's copy keeps in-frame clones and lacks some. The sample has some 110,000 clones, over 60% seen once. Specimen: peripheral blood. These receptors were obtained from a man aged 65 to 85 with acute or convalescent COVID-19.

J is TRBJ2-3 and V is TRBV9, with TRBD2 as a possible D gene (5 bases). Trimming stripped 1 base from V and 7 bases from J, with 19 bases between. This CDR3 spans 16 amino acids. Per the germline V gene, CDR1 is SGDLS and CDR2 is YYNGEE. The CDR3 DNA is TGTGCCAGCAGCGTAAGAGGTCAGGACTGGGCAAATACGCAGTATTTT. This encodes CASSVRGQDWANTQYF.

J is TRBJ1-4 and V is TRBV28, with a weak D call TRBD1 (5 bases). From germline, CDR1 is MDHEN and CDR2 SYDVKM. The CDR3 is made up of 14 amino acids. V lost 8 bases to trimming and J lost 2 bases, with 12 bases between them. Here the CDR3 DNA reads TGTGCCAGCGCCGTGGGGGGGACTAATGAAAAACTGTTTTTT. Translated, it gives CASAVGGTNEKLFF.